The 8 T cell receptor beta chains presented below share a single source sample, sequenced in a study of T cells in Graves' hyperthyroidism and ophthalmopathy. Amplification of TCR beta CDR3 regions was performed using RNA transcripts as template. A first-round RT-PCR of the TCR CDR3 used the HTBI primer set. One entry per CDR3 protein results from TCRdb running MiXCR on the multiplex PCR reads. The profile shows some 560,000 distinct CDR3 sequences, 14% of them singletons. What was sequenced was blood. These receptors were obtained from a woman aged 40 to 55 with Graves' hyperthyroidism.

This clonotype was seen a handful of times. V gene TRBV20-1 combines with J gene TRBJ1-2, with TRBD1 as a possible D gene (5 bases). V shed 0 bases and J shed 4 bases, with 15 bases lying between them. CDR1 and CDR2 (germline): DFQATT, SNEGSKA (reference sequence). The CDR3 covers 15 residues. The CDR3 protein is CSARDRPGTSYGYTF. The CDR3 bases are TGCAGTGCTAGAGATAGACCGGGGACGAGCTATGGCTACACCTTC.

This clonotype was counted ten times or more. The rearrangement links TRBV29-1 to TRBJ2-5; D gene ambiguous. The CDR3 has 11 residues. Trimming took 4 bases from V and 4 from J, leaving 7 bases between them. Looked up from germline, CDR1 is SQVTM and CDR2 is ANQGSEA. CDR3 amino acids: CSVGSGETQYF. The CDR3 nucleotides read TGCAGCGTTGGGTCTGGAGAGACCCAGTACTTC.

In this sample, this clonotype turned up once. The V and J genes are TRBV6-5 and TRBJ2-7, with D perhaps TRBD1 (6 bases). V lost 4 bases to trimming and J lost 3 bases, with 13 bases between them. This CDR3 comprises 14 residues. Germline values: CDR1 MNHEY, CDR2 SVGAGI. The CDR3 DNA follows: TGTGCCAGCAGTTTAAATACAGGGCTCTACGAGCAGTACTTC. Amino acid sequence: CASSLNTGLYEQYF.

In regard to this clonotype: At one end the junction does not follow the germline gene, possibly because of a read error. The CDR3 here is CASNDSAISTEELFF. The CDR3 DNA reads TGTGCCAGCAACGATAGCGCGATTTCGACCGAGGAGCTGTTTTTT. V gene TRBV6-4 combines with J gene TRBJ2-2; the D gene is possibly TRBD2 (5 bases). The CDR3 extends over 15 amino acids. The V gene's germline CDR1 is MRHNA and CDR2 SNTAGT.

Here the CDR3 reads CSAITSGSAADTQYF. CDR3 nucleotide sequence: TGCAGTGCCATAACTAGCGGGAGTGCGGCAGATACGCAGTATTTT. The chain employs TRBV20-1 and TRBJ2-3, with 11 bases identical to TRBD2. Germline lookup yields CDR1 DFQATT and CDR2 SNEGSKA (reference sequence). The CDR3 sequence is 15 residues long. V lost 6 bases and J lost 4; bases outside the gene matches: 9.

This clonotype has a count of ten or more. CDR3 region: CASSEYFGVDRRYEQYF. CDR3 in DNA: TGTGCCAGCAGTGAATATTTTGGAGTGGACAGAAGATACGAGCAGTACTTC. The chain couples TRBV25-1 to TRBJ2-7, with D perhaps matching TRBD1 (6 bases). The length of the CDR3 is 17 residues. V dropped 0 bases and J dropped 4 bases, with 19 bases sitting between them. The germline gives CDR1 MGHDK, CDR2 SYGVNS.

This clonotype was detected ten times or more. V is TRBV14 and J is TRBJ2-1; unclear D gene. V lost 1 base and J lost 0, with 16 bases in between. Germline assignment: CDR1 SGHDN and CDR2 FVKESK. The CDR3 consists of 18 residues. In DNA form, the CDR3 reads TGTGCCAGCAGCCAAGTAACTTCCCGTTCAAGCTCCTACAATGAGCAGTTCTTC. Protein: CASSQVTSRSSSYNEQFF.

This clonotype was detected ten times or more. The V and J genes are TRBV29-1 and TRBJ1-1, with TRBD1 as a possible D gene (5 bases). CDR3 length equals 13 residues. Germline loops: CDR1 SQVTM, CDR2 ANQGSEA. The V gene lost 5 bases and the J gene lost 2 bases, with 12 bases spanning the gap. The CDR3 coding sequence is TGCAGCGTTTACTCCGACAGTAACACTGAAGCTTTCTTT. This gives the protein CSVYSDSNTEAFF.